A selection of T cell receptor beta chains follows, all from one sample in a study of post-analysis software for immune sequencing data. TCRdb re-called the PCR reads with MiXCR, one entry per CDR3 protein. The sample holds roughly 670,000 distinct CDR3 sequences; approximately 60% are singletons and the top ten take roughly 12%. The sample consisted of blood. Receptors were obtained from a girl under 10 years old with multiple sclerosis. Each CDR3 is given with its conserved first and last residue. D genes are given only for firm matches. Clone sizes are given selectively: once, few, many, or a class where the clone is expanded.

clone size | J gene | D gene | V gene | CDR3 protein | CDR3 DNA
NA | TRBJ2-3 | NA | TRBV6-2/TRBV6-3 | CASSRDFTGDTQYF | TGTGCCAGCAGCCGAGATTTCACCGGCGATACGCAGTATTTT
NA | TRBJ2-1 | NA | TRBV7-7 | CASSSSQDNEQFF | TGTGCCAGCAGCTCCTCCCAGGACAATGAGCAGTTCTTC
NA | TRBJ2-3 | TRBD1 | TRBV27 | CASRADRGIFTDTQYF | TGTGCCAGCAGAGCGGACAGGGGGATTTTCACAGATACGCAGTATTTT
few | TRBJ2-7 | TRBD1 | TRBV5-1 | CASSITGTGDEQYF | TGCGCCAGCAGCATCACCGGGACAGGGGACGAGCAGTACTTC
NA | TRBJ2-7 | NA | TRBV6-5 | CASRTPGLHYEQYF | TGTGCCAGCAGAACCCCGGGACTGCACTACGAGCAGTACTTC
NA | TRBJ2-7 | NA | TRBV11-3 | CASSADGNHYEQYF | TGTGCCAGCAGCGCCGACGGGAATCATTACGAGCAGTACTTC
NA | TRBJ2-3 | TRBD1 | TRBV24-1 | CATSDATGHRGQYF | TGTGCCACCAGTGATGCGACAGGGCACCGGGGGCAGTATTTT
few | TRBJ2-1 | TRBD1 | TRBV11-1 | CASSSSGTRGFNEQFF | TGTGCCAGCAGCTCTTCCGGGACCAGGGGGTTCAATGAGCAGTTCTTC
NA | TRBJ2-1 | TRBD2 | TRBV20-1 | CSARGLRESSYNEQFF | TGCAGTGCTAGAGGATTGCGGGAGAGCTCCTACAATGAGCAGTTCTTC
NA | TRBJ2-3 | NA | TRBV29-1 | CSEGRSDTQYF | TGCAGCGAAGGACGGTCAGATACGCAGTATTTT
NA | TRBJ2-7 | TRBD1 | TRBV5-1 | CAGSHGTASSYEQYF | TGCGCCGGCAGCCATGGGACAGCCAGCTCCTACGAGCAGTACTTC
NA | TRBJ1-2 | NA | TRBV7-9 | CASSTYTYGYTF | TGTGCCAGCAGCACCTACACGTATGGCTACACCTTC
NA | TRBJ1-2 | TRBD1 | TRBV5-1 | CASSFGTGGAPGYTF | TGCGCCAGCAGCTTTGGGACAGGGGGCGCCCCTGGCTACACCTTC
NA | TRBJ2-7 | NA | TRBV5-5 | CASSFGTVDSYEQYF | TGTGCCAGCAGCTTCGGGACGGTGGACTCCTACGAGCAGTACTTC
NA | TRBJ1-6 | TRBD1 | TRBV20-1 | CSARDWDRVNSPLHF | TGCAGTGCTAGAGACTGGGACAGGGTTAATTCACCCCTCCACTTT
NA | TRBJ2-1 | TRBD1 | TRBV9 | CASSPTGGLSYNEQFF | TGTGCCAGCAGCCCCACAGGGGGCCTATCCTACAATGAGCAGTTCTTC
once | TRBJ1-2 | NA | TRBV5-5 | CASSLKTIYGYTF | TGTGCCAGCAGCTTGAAAACTATCTATGGCTACACCTTC
NA | TRBJ2-6 | NA | TRBV7-2 | CASSLMISGANVLTF | TGTGCCAGCAGCCTGATGATCTCTGGGGCCAACGTCCTGACTTTC
NA | TRBJ1-2 | TRBD1 | TRBV27 | CASSGTAASGYTF | TGTGCCAGTTCTGGGACAGCGGCAAGTGGCTACACCTTC
NA | TRBJ2-1 | NA | TRBV29-1 | CSVEKRLSYNEQFF | TGCAGCGTTGAAAAGAGGCTCTCCTACAATGAGCAGTTCTTC
few | TRBJ2-1 | NA | TRBV29-1 | CSVEGRRDSLGNEQFF | TGCAGCGTTGAAGGGCGCCGGGACTCCCTAGGCAATGAGCAGTTCTTC
few | TRBJ2-7 | TRBD2 | TRBV15 | CATSSKLAEPYEQYF | TGTGCCACCAGCTCCAAACTAGCGGAGCCTTACGAGCAGTACTTC
NA | TRBJ1-2 | NA | TRBV5-5 | CASSLAVLANYGYTF | TGTGCCAGCAGCTTGGCCGTTTTAGCTAACTATGGCTACACCTTC
NA | TRBJ2-3 | TRBD2 | TRBV7-2 | CASSFTGGPRADTQYF | TGTGCCAGCAGCTTCACGGGGGGGCCCCGGGCAGATACGCAGTATTTT
NA | TRBJ1-2 | NA | TRBV19 | CARSGGRSGYTF | TGTGCCAGGAGTGGAGGGAGGAGTGGCTACACCTTC
NA | TRBJ2-5 | TRBD1 | TRBV29-1 | CSVRAGTGDGKTQYF | TGCAGCGTGAGGGCCGGGACAGGGGATGGAAAGACCCAGTACTTC
NA | TRBJ2-5 | TRBD2 | TRBV19 | CASSMESGGGETQYF | TGTGCCAGTAGTATGGAAAGCGGGGGCGGGGAGACCCAGTACTTC
NA | TRBJ1-2 | NA | TRBV30 | CAWSGGANYGYTF | TGTGCCTGGAGTGGGGGGGCCAACTATGGCTACACCTTC
once | TRBJ2-7 | TRBD1 | TRBV12-3/TRBV12-4 | CASSLSVRGPAYEQYF | TGTGCCAGCAGTTTATCGGTCAGGGGGCCCGCCTACGAGCAGTACTTC
NA | TRBJ2-3 | NA | TRBV4-3 | CASSRGQGNTDTQYF | TGCGCCAGCAGCCGAGGTCAGGGAAACACAGATACGCAGTATTTT
NA | TRBJ2-4 | NA | TRBV6-2/TRBV6-3 | CASSYENIQYF | TGTGCCAGCAGTTATGAAAACATTCAGTACTTC
NA | TRBJ2-4 | NA | TRBV2 | CASSDTRTGPIQYF | TGTGCCAGCAGTGATACAAGGACCGGGCCCATTCAGTACTTC
NA | TRBJ1-1 | TRBD1 | TRBV4-2 | CASSRLQGATEAFF | TGTGCCAGCAGCCGCCTCCAGGGGGCCACTGAAGCTTTCTTT
NA | TRBJ2-7 | NA | TRBV11-2 | CASSQLGRVYEQYF | TGTGCCAGCAGCCAACTAGGAAGGGTCTACGAGCAGTACTTC
few | TRBJ2-6 | TRBD1 | TRBV6-6 | CASSGTGTGANVLTF | TGTGCCAGCAGCGGGACAGGGACTGGGGCCAACGTCCTGACTTTC
NA | TRBJ2-3 | TRBD2 | TRBV11-3 | CASSPGLAGAGDTQYF | TGTGCCAGCAGCCCCGGACTAGCGGGGGCCGGGGATACGCAGTATTTT
few | TRBJ2-5 | NA | TRBV13 | CASSFPGCQQYF | TGTGCCAGCAGCTTCCCGGGGTGCCAGCAGTACTTC
NA | TRBJ2-5 | NA | TRBV4-1 | CASSQVGSQETQYF | TGCGCCAGCAGCCAGGTCGGGTCCCAAGAGACCCAGTACTTC